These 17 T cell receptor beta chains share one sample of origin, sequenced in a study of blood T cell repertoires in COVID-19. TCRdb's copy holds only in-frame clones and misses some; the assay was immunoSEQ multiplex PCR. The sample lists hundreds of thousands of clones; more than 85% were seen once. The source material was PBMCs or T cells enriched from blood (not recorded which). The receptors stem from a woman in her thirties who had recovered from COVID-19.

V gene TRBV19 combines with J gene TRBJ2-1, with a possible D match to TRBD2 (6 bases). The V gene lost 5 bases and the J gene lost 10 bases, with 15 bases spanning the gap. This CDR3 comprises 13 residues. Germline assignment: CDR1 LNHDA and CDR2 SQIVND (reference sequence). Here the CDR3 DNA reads TGTGCCAGTAGTCTCGGGGGTCTAGGAGAGCAGTTCTTC. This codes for CASSLGGLGEQFF.

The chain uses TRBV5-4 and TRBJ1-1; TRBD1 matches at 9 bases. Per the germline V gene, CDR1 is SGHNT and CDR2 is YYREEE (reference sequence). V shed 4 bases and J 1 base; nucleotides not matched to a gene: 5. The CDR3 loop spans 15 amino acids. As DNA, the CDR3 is TGTGCCAGCAGCCCCCGGACAGGGGAGAACACTGAAGCTTTCTTT. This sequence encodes CASSPRTGENTEAFF.

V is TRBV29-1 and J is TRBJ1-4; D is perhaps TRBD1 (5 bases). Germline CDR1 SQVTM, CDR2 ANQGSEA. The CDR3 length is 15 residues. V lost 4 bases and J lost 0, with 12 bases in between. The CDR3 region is CSVGYTGATNEKLFF. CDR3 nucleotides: TGCAGCGTTGGATACACAGGAGCAACTAATGAAAAACTGTTTTTT.

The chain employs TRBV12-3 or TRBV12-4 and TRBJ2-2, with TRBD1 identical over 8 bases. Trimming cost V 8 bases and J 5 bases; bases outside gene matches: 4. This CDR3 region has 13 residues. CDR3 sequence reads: CASAGGRTGELFF. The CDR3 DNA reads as TGTGCCAGCGCAGGGGGCAGGACCGGGGAGCTGTTTTTT.

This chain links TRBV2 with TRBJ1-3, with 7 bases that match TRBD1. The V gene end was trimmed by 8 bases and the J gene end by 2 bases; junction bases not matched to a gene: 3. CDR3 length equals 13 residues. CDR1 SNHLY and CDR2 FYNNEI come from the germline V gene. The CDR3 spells CASHRGTGNTIYF. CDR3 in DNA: TGTGCCAGCCACAGGGGAACTGGAAACACCATATATTTT. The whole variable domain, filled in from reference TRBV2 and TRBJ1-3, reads EPEVTQTPSHQVTQMGQEVILRCVPISNHLYFYWYRQILGQKVEFLVSFYNNEISEKSEIFDDQFSVERPDGSNFTLKIRSTKLEDSAMYFCASHRGTGNTIYFGEGSWLTVV.

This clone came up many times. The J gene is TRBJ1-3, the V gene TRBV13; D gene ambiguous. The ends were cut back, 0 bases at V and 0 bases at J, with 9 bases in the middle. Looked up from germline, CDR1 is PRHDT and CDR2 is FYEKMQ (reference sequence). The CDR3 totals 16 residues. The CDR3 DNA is TGTGCCAGCAGCTTAGGCCCCGGAGGCTCTGGAAACACCATATATTTT. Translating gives CASSLGPGGSGNTIYF.

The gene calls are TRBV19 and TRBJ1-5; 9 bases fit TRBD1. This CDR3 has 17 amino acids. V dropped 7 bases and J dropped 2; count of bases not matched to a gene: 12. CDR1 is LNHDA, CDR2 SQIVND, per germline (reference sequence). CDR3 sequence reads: CASTPRSTGGGNQPQHF. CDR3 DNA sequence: TGTGCCAGTACCCCTCGATCGACAGGGGGAGGCAATCAGCCCCAGCATTTT. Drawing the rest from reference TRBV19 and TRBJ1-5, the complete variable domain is DGGITQSPKYLFRKEGQNVTLSCEQNLNHDAMYWYRQDPGQGLRLIYYSQIVNDFQKGDIAEGYSVSREKKESFPLTVTSAQKNPTAFYLCASTPRSTGGGNQPQHFGDGTRLSIL.

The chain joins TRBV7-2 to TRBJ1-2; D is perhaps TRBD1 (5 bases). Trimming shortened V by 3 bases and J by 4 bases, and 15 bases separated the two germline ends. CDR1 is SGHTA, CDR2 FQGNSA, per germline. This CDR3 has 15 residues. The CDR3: CASSLAFGGGYGYTF. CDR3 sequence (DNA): TGTGCCAGCAGCTTGGCCTTCGGGGGTGGCTATGGCTACACCTTC.

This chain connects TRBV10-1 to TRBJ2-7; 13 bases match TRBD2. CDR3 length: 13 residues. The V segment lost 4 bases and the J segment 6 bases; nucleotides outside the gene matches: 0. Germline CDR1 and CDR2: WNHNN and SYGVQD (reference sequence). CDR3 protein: CASSGLAGGEQYF. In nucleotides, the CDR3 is TGCGCCAGCAGTGGACTAGCGGGGGGCGAGCAGTACTTC.

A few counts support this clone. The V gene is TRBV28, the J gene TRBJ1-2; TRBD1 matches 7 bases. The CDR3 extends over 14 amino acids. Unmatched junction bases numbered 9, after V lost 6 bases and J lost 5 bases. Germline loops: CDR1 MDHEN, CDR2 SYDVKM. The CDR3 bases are TGTGCCAGCAGACGGACAGGTGCCCCGTATGGCTACACCTTC. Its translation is CASRRTGAPYGYTF.

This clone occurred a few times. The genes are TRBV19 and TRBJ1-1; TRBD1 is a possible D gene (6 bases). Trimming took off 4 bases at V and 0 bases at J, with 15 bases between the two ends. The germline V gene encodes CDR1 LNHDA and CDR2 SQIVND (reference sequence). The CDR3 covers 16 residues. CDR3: CASSSGGRWMNTEAFF. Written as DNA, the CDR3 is TGTGCCAGTAGTAGCGGGGGGCGGTGGATGAACACTGAAGCTTTCTTT.

CDR3 in DNA: TGTGCCAGTAGTAAGCGGATCCAGCGGGGAGCCCGGTACCAAGAGACCCAGTACTTC. This codes for CASSKRIQRGARYQETQYF. The chain recombines TRBV19 with TRBJ2-5; 7 positions match TRBD2. The germline V gene encodes CDR1 LNHDA and CDR2 SQIVND (reference sequence). V shed 4 bases, J shed 0 bases, and the junction held 17 bases outside the gene matches. This CDR3 region has 19 residues.

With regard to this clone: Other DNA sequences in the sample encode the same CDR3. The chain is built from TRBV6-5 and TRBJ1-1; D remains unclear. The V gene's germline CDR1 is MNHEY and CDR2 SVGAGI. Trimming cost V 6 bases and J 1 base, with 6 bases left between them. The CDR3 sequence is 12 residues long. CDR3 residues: CASSRQNTEAFF. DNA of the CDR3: TGTGCCAGCAGCCGACAGAACACTGAAGCTTTCTTT.

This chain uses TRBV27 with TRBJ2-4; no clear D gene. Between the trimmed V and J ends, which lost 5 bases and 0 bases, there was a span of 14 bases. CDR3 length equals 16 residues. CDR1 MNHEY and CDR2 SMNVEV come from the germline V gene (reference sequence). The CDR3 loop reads CASSPVGVSAKNIQYF. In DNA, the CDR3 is TGTGCCAGCAGTCCCGTGGGCGTCTCAGCCAAAAACATTCAGTACTTC.

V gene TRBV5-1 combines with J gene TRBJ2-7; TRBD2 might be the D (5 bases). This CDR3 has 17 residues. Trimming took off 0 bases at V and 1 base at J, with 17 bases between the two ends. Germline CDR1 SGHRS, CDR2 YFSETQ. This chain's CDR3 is CASSLEVSRRRSYEQYF. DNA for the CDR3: TGCGCCAGCAGCTTGGAGGTCTCGCGGAGGAGATCCTACGAGCAGTACTTC. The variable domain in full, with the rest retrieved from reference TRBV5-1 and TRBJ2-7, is KAGVTQTPRYLIKTRGQQVTLSCSPISGHRSVSWYQQTPGQGLQFLFEYFSETQRNKGNFPGRFSGRQFSNSRSEMNVSTLELGDSALYLCASSLEVSRRRSYEQYFGPGTRLTVT.

The CDR3 DNA reads as TGTGCCCGCGGACAGGGGAGGGACACTGAAGCTTTCTTT. Translating it yields CARGQGRDTEAFF. The gene calls are TRBV30 and TRBJ1-1, with TRBD1 matching 9 bases. The CDR3 consists of 13 residues. V trimming: 8 bases; J trimming: 3 bases; junction bases outside the gene matches: 7. Germline V gene sequence: CDR1 GTSNPN, CDR2 SVGIG (reference sequence).

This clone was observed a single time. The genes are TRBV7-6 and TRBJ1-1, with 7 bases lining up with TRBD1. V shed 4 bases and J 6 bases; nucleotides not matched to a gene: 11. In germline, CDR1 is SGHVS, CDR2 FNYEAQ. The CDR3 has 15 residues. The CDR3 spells CASSSAYRGVAEAFF. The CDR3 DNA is TGTGCCAGCAGCTCGGCGTACAGGGGCGTCGCTGAAGCTTTCTTT.